This T cell receptor beta chain emerged from a study of graft-versus-host responses after intestinal transplantation. About the research overall: Isolated intestinal, liver-intestinal, or multivisceral transplants were what recipients had. Anti-thymocyte globulin induction, then tacrolimus and steroids for about 3 years, went to all recipients.

Study-level results: Elevated graft-versus-host to host-versus-graft clonal ratios in allografts were recorded for patients with graft-donor T cell macrochimerism. Recipient marrow held GvH clones, some first seen in ileum or blood.

Generated by immunoSEQ multiplex PCR, the TCRdb table keeps only in-frame clones and is missing some. The sample has about 27,000 clones; about 94% are singletons. To note about this clone: No antigen is known for it.

The CDR3 spans 16 residues. The sample was PBMCs, taken 30 days after intestinal transplant. The chain joins TRBV21-1 to TRBJ2-7; the table assigns TRBD2, which was not confirmed against the DNA. TRBV21-1 is labeled a pseudogene. The TCR originated in a human patient who received an intestinal transplant, so some T cells may come from the graft donor. Written as DNA, the CDR3 is TGTGCCAGCAGCAAAGAAAGACTTTTCGGCTTCCACGAGCAGTACTTC. Translation gives CASSKERLFGFHEQYF.